The entry below describes one TCR beta chain. Its antigen is unknown. Noted time point: week 5, during vaccination. In every dose of vaccine, 300 ug of mutant IDH1 20-mer peptide was given alongside topical imiquimod. Clones were sequenced by immunoSEQ multiplex PCR, and TCRdb holds only the in-frame ones, with some missing. This table holds approximately 60,000 clones, 90% found once. This sample was taken from a study of a mutant IDH1 vaccine in newly diagnosed glioma. This CDR3 contains 14 residues. CDR1 is SGHRS and CDR2 is YFSETQ in the germline V gene. With 0 bases removed from V and 4 bases from J, the gap between germline ends came to 10 bases.

The sequenced sample was PBMCs, obtained from a glioma patient whose treatment included an IDH1 peptide vaccine. The source is a woman between 40 and 55 years old with glioma. The V gene is TRBV5-1, the J gene TRBJ1-2; a weak D match, TRBD1 (5 bases). CDR3 sequence: CASSLGGVGYGYTF. In DNA, the CDR3 is TGCGCCAGCAGCTTGGGAGGGGTGGGCTATGGCTACACCTTC.